This T cell receptor beta chain comes out of a study of regulatory T cells in long-lasting Graves disease. Libraries of TCR beta came from iRepertoire HTBI primers plus Arm-PCR of CDR3 regions. MiXCR was run by TCRdb on the multiplex PCR reads, yielding one entry per CDR3 protein. The data contain hundreds of thousands of distinct CDR3 sequences, about a sixth of them singletons. Time point denoted: newly diagnosed GD, antithyroid drugs for less than 3 months. PBMC RNA was the source of the TCR library. This CDR3 is built from 17 residues. In germline, CDR1 is KGHSH, CDR2 LQKENI. V shed 4 bases and J shed 0 bases, with 16 bases lying between them. This clonotype was seen many times. A further study also used this sample, focusing on T cells in Graves' hyperthyroidism and ophthalmopathy.

V is TRBV18 and J is TRBJ2-1; the D is unclear. Here the sequenced sample was peripheral blood mononuclear cells (PBMCs), taken at new diagnosis, from a patient treated with antithyroid drugs. The sequence came from a woman aged 30 to 39 with Graves disease. The CDR3 here is CASSRLFTRSSYNEQFF. As DNA, the CDR3 is TGTGCCAGCTCACGCCTTTTCACCAGAAGCTCCTACAATGAGCAGTTCTTC.